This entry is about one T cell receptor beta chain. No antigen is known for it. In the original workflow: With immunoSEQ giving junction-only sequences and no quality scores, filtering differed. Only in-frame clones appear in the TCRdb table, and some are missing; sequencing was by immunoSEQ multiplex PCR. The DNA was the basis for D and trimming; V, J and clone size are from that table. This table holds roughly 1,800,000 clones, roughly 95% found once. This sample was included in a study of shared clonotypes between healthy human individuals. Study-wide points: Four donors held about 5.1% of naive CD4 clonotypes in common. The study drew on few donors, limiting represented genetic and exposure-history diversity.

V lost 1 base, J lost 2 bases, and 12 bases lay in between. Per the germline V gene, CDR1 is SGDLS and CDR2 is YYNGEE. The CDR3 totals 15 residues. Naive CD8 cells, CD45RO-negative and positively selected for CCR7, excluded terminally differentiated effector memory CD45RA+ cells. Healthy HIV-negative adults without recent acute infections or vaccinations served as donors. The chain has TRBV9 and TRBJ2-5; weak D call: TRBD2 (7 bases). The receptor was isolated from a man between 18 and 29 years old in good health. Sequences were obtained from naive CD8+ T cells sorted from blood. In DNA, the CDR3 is TGTGCCAGCAGCGTAAACGGGGGGCTACAAGAGACCCAGTACTTC. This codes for CASSVNGGLQETQYF. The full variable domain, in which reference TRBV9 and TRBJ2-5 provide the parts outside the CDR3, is DSGVTQTPKHLITATGQRVTLRCSPRSGDLSVYWYQQSLDQGLQFLIQYYNGEERAKGNILERFSAQQFPDLHSELNLSSLELGDSALYFCASSVNGGLQETQYFGPGTRLLVL.